This TCR beta chain was retrieved from a study of blood T cell repertoires in COVID-19. Here immunoSEQ multiplex PCR was the method, and the copy in TCRdb shows in-frame clones only, minus some. The sample consists of about 310,000 clones, approximately 88% of them appearing once. This sequence was found in a man in his 60s who had recovered from COVID-19. Sequenced material: PBMCs or T cells enriched from blood (not recorded which).

The CDR3 coding sequence is TGTGCCAGCAGCTCCGGACTAGCGGGAGGGTATGAGCAGTTCTTC. Protein: CASSSGLAGGYEQFF. This chain uses TRBV7-3 with TRBJ2-1, with TRBD2 identical over 15 bases. Trimming at V came to 4 bases and at J to 8 bases, leaving 3 bases not matched to a gene. Germline V gene data show CDR1 as SGHTA and CDR2 as FQGTGA. The CDR3 totals 15 residues. The entire variable domain, with the rest obtained from reference TRBV7-3 and TRBJ2-1, is as follows: GAGVSQTPSNKVTEKGKYVELRCDPISGHTALYWYRQSLGQGPEFLIYFQGTGAADDSGLPNDRFFAVRPEGSVSTLKIQRTERGDSAVYLCASSSGLAGGYEQFFGPGTRLTVL.